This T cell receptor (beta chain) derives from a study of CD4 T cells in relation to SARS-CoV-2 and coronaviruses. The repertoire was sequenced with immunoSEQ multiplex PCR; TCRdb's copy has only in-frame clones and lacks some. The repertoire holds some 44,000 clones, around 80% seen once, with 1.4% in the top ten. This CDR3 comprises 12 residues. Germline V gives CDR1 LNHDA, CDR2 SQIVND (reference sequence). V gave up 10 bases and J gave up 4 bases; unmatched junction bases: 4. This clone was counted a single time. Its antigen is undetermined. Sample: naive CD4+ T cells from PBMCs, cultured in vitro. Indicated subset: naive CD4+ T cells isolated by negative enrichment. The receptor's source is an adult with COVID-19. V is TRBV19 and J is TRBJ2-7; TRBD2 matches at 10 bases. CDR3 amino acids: CATASGRYEQYF. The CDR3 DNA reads TGTGCCACTGCTAGCGGGAGATACGAGCAGTACTTC.